This T cell receptor beta chain was identified during a study of T cell repertoires in cytomegalovirus infection. Turning to the study itself: Recently identified HLA-C-restricted CMV epitopes were used, and well-studied HLA-B-restricted CMV epitopes were used as well. From public TCR beta signatures came an indication of both CMV infection and matching HLA type.

Study-wide points: The study identified carriers of CMV plus the relevant HLA from cumulative public TCR beta family frequency. Clonotypes of TCR beta that were HLA-C-restricted and CMV-specific dominated the ex vivo response.

The CDR3 has 13 residues. V was cut by 3 bases and J by 15 bases, with 15 bases left in between. As to this clonotype: Its antigen is still unknown.

TCRdb re-analysed the reads in MiXCR, keeping a single row per CDR3 protein. The sample shows about 890,000 distinct CDR3 sequences, more than 25% of them seen only once. The receptor was derived from a human donor in good health (CMV status not recorded). Some clones in this sample may be carry-over from other donors' samples. This chain joins TRBV12-3 or TRBV12-4 and TRBJ1-6, with D tentatively TRBD1 (5 bases). The specimen comprised cultured CD8+ T cells from PBMCs, sampled from culture after CMV antigen stimulation. CDR3 loop: CASSFAGTQFLHF. The CDR3 nucleotides read TGTGCCAGCAGTTTTGCCGGGACTCAATTCCTCCACTTT.